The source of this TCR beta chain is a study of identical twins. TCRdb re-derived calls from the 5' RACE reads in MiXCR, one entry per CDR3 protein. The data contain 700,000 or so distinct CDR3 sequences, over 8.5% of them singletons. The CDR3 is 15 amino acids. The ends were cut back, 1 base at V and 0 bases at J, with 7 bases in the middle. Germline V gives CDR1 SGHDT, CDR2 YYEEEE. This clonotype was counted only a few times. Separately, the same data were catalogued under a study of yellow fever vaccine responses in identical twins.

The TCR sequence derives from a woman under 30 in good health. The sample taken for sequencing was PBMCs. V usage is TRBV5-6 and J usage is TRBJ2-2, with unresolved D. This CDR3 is CASSLIWANTGELFF. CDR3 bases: TGTGCCAGCAGCTTGATCTGGGCGAACACCGGGGAGCTGTTTTTT.